The T cell receptor (beta chain) described here comes from a study of molecular identifiers for immune sequencing clone quantification. Whole-study context: The replicate experiment used RNA from roughly 21,000 or 96,000 naive CD8 cells. This RNA was split into five aliquots, and four of them were sequenced. Findings and limits, study-wide: The study reportedly detected spiked Jurkat TCR RNA from one cell among around 1 million naive cells.

TCRdb processed the PCR reads anew with MiXCR; each CDR3 protein has one entry. Among about 640,000 distinct CDR3 sequences listed, 20% were seen once. Trimming left V 4 bases short and J 4 bases short, with 11 bases between. Germline V gives CDR1 LGHDT, CDR2 YNNKEL (reference sequence). The CDR3 length is 14 residues. In this sample, this clonotype turned up many times. Its antigen is undetermined. Sequenced material: naive CD8+ T cells from blood, with Jurkat cell RNA spiked in. Subset meaning: FACS-sorted CD8+CD4-CCR7+CD45RA+ naive T cells. The V and J genes are TRBV3-1 and TRBJ1-5, with D maybe TRBD1 (5 bases). This clonotype originated in a human donor in good health. Some libraries in this study had Jurkat cell RNA spiked in. The chain's CDR3 is CASSRGTANQPQHF. CDR3 sequence (DNA): TGTGCCAGCAGCCGAGGGACTGCTAATCAGCCCCAGCATTTT.